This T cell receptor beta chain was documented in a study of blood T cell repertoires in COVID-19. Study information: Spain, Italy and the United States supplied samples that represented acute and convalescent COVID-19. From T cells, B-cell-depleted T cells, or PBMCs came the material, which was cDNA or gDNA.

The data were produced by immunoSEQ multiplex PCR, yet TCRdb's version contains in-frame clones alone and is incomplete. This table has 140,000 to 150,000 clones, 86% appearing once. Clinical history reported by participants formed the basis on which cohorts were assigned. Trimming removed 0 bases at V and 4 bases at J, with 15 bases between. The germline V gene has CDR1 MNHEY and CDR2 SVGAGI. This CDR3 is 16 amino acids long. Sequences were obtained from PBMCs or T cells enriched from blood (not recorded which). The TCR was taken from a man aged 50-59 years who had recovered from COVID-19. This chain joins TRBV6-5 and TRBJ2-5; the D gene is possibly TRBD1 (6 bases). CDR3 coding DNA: TGTGCCAGCAGTTACTCGAATACAGGGCCGGGAGAGACCCAGTACTTC. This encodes CASSYSNTGPGETQYF.